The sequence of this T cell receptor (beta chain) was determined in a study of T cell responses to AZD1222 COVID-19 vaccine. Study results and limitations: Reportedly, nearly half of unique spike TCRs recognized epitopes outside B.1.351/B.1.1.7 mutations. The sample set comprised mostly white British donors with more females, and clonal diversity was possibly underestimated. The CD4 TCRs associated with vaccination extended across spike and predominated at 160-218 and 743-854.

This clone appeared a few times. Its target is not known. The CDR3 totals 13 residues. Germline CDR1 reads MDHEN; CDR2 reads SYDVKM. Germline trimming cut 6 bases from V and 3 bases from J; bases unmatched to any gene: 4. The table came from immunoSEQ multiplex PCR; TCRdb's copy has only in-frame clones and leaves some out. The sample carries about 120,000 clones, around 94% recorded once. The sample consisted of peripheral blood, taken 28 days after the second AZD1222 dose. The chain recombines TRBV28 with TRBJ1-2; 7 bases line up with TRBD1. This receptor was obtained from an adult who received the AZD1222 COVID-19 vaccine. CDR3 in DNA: TGTGCCAGCAGAATCGGGACAGACTATGGCTACACCTTC. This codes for CASRIGTDYGYTF.